This T cell receptor (beta chain) was sequenced for a study of human T cells and chemical hapten exposure. This clonotype was recorded many times. TCRdb recomputed calls from the RACE reads with MiXCR, one row per CDR3 protein. The repertoire consists of about 51,000 distinct CDR3 sequences, with approximately 9.8% occurring once and the leading ten covering 14%. Time point of the sample: pre-sensitization, week 0. Treatment of the sample: therapeutic diphenylcyclopropenone sensitization with weekly scalp DPC. The CDR3 contains 18 residues. Germline V gene sequence: CDR1 MDHEN, CDR2 SYDVKM. V was trimmed by 4 bases and J by 0 bases, leaving 20 bases between them.

The TCR originated in a woman between 40 and 50 years old with alopecia areata. Some clones in this sample may be carry-over from other donors' samples. The chain recombines TRBV28 with TRBJ2-3, with D unresolved. This specimen was whole blood, taken in connection with sensitization to the hapten diphenylcyclopropenone (DPC). In DNA, the CDR3 is TGTGCCAGCAGTTCCCTCGGCGCCTGGCAGTCTAGCACAGATACGCAGTATTTT. Protein product: CASSSLGAWQSSTDTQYF.